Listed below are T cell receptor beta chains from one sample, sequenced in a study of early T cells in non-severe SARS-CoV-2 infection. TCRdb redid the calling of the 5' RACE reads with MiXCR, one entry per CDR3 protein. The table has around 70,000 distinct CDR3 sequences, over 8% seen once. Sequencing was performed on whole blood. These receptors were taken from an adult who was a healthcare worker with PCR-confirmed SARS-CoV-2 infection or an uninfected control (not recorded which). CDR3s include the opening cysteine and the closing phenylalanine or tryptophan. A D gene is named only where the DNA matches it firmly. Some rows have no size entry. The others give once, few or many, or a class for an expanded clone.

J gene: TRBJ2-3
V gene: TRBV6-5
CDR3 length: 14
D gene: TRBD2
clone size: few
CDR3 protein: CASSYSGSADTQYF
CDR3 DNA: TGTGCCAGCAGTTACAGCGGGAGTGCAGATACGCAGTATTTT

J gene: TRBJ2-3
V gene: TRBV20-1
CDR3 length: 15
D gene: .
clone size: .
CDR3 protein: CSASGDGTSTDTQYF
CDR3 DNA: TGCAGTGCCTCCGGTGACGGTACTAGCACAGATACGCAGTATTTT

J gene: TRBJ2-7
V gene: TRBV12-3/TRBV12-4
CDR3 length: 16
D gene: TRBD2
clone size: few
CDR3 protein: CASSLSGTSVAYEQYF
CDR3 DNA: TGTGCCAGCAGTCTCTCCGGGACTAGCGTTGCCTACGAGCAGTACTTC

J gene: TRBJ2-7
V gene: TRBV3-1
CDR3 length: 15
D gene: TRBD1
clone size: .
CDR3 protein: CASSLAGTGAYEQYF
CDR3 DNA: TGTGCCAGCAGCCTCGCCGGGACAGGAGCCTACGAGCAGTACTTC

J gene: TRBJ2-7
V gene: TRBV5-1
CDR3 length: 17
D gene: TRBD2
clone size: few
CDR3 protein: CASSLVVGASGTYEQYF
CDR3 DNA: TGCGCCAGCAGCTTGGTCGTTGGGGCTAGCGGGACCTACGAGCAGTACTTC

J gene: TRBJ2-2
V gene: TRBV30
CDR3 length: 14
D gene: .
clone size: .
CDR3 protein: CAWSVSRNTGELFF
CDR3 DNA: TGTGCCTGGAGTGTAAGCAGAAACACCGGGGAGCTGTTTTTT

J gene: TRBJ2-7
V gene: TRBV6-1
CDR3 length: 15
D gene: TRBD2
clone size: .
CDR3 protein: CASSPRLAGSYEQYF
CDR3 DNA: TGTGCCAGCAGTCCCCGACTAGCGGGGTCCTACGAGCAGTACTTC

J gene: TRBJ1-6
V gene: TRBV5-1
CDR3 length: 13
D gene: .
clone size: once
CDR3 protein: CASSFLRDSPLHF
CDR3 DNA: TGCGCCAGCAGCTTTTTAAGGGACTCACCCCTCCACTTT

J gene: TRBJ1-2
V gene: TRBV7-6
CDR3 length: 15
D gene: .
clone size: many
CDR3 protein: CASSLRTEPNYGYTF
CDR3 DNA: TGTGCCAGCAGCCTCCGGACAGAGCCTAACTATGGCTACACCTTC

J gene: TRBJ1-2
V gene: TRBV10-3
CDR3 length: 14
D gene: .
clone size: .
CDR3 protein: CAISGSTGFYDYTF
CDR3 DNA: TGTGCCATCAGTGGGTCGACAGGATTCTATGACTACACCTTC

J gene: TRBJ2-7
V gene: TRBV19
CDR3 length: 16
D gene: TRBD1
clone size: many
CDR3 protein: CASSIRGQGDAYEQYF
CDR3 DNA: TGTGCCAGTAGTATACGAGGCCAGGGGGACGCCTACGAGCAGTACTTC

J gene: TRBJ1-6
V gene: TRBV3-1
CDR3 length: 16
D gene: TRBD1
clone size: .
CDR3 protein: CASSPADRANNSPLHF
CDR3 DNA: TGTGCCAGCAGCCCAGCGGACAGGGCGAATAATTCACCCCTCCACTTT

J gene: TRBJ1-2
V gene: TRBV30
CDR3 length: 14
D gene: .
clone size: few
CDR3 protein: CAWSVQPANYGYTF
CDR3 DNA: TGTGCCTGGAGTGTACAGCCTGCTAACTATGGCTACACCTTC

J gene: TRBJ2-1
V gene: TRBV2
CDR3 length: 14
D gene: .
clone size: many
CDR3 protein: CASTYSGIYNEQFF
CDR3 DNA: TGTGCCAGCACCTATTCGGGGATATACAATGAGCAGTTCTTC

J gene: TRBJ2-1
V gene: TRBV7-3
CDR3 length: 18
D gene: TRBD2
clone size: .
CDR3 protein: CASSPYGGLAGFYNEQFF
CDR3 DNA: TGTGCCAGCAGCCCCTACGGCGGACTAGCGGGGTTCTACAATGAGCAGTTCTTC

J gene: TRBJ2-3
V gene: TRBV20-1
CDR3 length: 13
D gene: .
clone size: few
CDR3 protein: CSAAGGRTDTQYF
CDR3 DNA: TGCAGTGCCGCAGGAGGGCGCACAGATACGCAGTATTTT

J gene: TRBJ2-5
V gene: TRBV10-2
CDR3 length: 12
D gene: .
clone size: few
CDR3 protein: CASSEIRETQYF
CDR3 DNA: TGCGCCAGCAGTGAGATCAGAGAGACCCAGTACTTC

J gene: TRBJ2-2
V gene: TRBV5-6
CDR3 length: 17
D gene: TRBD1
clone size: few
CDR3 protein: CASSWRTGHMVGGELFF
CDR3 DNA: TGTGCCAGCAGCTGGAGGACAGGCCACATGGTGGGCGGGGAGCTGTTTTTT

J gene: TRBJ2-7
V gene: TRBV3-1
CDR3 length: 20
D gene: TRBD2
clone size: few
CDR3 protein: CASSPQGQRFGGRPSYEQYF
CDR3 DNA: TGTGCCAGCAGCCCCCAGGGTCAGAGGTTTGGCGGGAGGCCCTCCTACGAGCAGTACTTC

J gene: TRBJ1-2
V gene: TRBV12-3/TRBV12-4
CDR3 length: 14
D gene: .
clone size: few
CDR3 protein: CASSNYRVGYGYTF
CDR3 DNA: TGTGCCAGCAGTAATTACAGGGTCGGGTATGGCTACACCTTC

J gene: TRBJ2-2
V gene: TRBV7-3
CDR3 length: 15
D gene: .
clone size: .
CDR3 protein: CASSLTPSNTGELFF
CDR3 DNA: TGTGCCAGCAGCTTAACCCCGAGCAACACCGGGGAGCTGTTTTTT

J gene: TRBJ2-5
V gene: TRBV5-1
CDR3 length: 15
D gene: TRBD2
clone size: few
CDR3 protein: CASSLRPGGPETQYF
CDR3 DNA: TGCGCCAGCAGCTTGCGACCGGGAGGGCCGGAGACCCAGTACTTC

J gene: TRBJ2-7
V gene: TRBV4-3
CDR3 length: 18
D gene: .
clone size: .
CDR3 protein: CASSHSLGGDEKHYEQYF
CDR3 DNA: TGCGCCAGCAGCCACTCTCTCGGAGGGGACGAGAAACACTACGAGCAGTACTTC

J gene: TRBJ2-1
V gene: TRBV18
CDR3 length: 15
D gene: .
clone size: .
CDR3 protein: CASSPEGNSYNEQFF
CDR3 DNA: TGTGCCAGCTCACCAGAGGGGAACTCCTACAATGAGCAGTTCTTC

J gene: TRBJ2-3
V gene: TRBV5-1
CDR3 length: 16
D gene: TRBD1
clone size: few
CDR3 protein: CASSWDRGDGTDTQYF
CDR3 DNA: TGCGCCAGCAGCTGGGACAGGGGAGATGGCACAGATACGCAGTATTTT

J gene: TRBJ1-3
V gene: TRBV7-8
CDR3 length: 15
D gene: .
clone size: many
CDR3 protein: CASSLVGIPGNTIYF
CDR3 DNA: TGTGCCAGCAGCTTAGTCGGCATACCTGGAAACACCATATATTTT

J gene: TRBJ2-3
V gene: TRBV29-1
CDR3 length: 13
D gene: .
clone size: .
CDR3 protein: CSVDPGVRDTQYF
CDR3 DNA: TGCAGCGTTGATCCGGGGGTGCGAGATACGCAGTATTTT

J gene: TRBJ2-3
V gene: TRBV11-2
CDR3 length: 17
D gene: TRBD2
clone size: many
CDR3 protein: CASSLTEREYHTDTQYF
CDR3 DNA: TGTGCCAGCAGCTTAACCGAGCGGGAGTACCACACAGATACGCAGTATTTT